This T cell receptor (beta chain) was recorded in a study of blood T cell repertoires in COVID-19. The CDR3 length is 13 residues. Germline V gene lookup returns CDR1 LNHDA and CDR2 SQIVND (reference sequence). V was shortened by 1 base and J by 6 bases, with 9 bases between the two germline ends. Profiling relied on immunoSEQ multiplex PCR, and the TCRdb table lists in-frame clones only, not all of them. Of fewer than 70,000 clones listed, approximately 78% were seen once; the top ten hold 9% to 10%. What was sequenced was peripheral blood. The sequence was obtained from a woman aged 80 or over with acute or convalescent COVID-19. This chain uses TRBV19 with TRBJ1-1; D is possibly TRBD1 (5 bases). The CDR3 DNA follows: TGTGCCAGTAGTATAGGGGGCAGGTCTGAAGCTTTCTTT. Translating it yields CASSIGGRSEAFF.